This T cell receptor (beta chain) appears in the sequencing data of a study of cytomegalovirus exposure and HLA in healthy donors. In the study overall: The Caucasian-associated ancestry cluster contained about four fifths of the roughly 400 genotyped donors. Broader study findings: Sequencing likely caused a cluster of highly shared sequence variants.

The ends lost 4 bases at V and 6 bases at J; junction bases unmatched: 5. The CDR3 is made up of 14 amino acids. Looked up from germline, CDR1 is LNHDA and CDR2 is SQIVND (reference sequence). On this clone: Its target is unknown.

The PCR was carried out with 60 Vbeta primers and 13 Jbeta primers. This table comes from immunoSEQ multiplex PCR, and its TCRdb copy is limited to in-frame clones, with some not included. The sample's table shows about 74,000 clones. This sequence joins TRBV19 and TRBJ2-1, with TRBD1 matching 8 bases. Material for sequencing was PBMCs. This TCR was sampled from a female donor in good health and CMV-seropositive. CDR3 protein: CASSRRTGGNEQFF. In DNA, the CDR3 is TGTGCCAGTAGTAGGCGAACAGGGGGCAATGAGCAGTTCTTC.